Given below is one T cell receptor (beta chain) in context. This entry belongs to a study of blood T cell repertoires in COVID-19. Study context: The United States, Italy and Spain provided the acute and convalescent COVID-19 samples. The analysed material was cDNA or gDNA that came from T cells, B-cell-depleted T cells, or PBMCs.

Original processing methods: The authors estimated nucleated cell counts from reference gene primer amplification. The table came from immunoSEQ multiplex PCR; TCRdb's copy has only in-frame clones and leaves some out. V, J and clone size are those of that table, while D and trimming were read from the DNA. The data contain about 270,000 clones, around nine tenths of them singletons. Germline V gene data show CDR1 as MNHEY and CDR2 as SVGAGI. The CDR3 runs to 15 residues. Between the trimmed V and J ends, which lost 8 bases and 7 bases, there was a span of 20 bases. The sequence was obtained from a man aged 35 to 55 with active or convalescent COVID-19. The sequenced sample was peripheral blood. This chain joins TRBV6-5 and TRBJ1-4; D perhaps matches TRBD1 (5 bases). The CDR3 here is CASRAGSNQGEKLFF. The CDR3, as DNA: TGTGCCAGCCGGGCGGGATCCAATCAGGGTGAAAAACTGTTTTTT.